The 17 T cell receptor beta chains given below trace back to one sample, sequenced in a study of human T cells and chemical hapten exposure. Time point reported: healthy volunteer bleed at 2 weeks. It was unfractionated whole blood from which total RNA was extracted. TCRdb re-analysed the RACE reads in MiXCR, keeping a single row per CDR3 protein. This sample has some 50,000 distinct CDR3 sequences; 3.5% to 4.5% occur once, and the top ten carry roughly 6%. Sequencing used whole blood. The receptors were gathered from a human donor in good health. Some clones in this sample may be carry-over from other donors' samples.

This clonotype was counted at least ten times. The chain recombines TRBV10-3 with TRBJ2-3; 8 bases fit TRBD1. The CDR3 runs to 17 residues. With 3 bases clipped from V and 7 bases from J, the junction kept 15 bases outside the gene matches. From germline, CDR1 is ENHRY and CDR2 SYGVKD. As DNA, the CDR3 is TGTGCCATCAGTGACCCCGACAGGGGACCCCCAGGGCATACGCAGTATTTT. Its protein is CAISDPDRGPPGHTQYF.

This clonotype occurred a few times. The CDR3 reads CASSGSGNKRLNSPLHF. The DNA of the CDR3 is TGTGCCAGCAGTGGGAGTGGGAATAAGAGACTAAATTCACCCCTCCACTTT. J is TRBJ1-6 and V is TRBV6-1; D remains ambiguous. CDR1 MNHNS and CDR2 SASEGT come from the germline V gene. V gave up 4 bases and J gave up 7 bases, with 20 bases separating them. The CDR3 is made up of 17 amino acids.

This clonotype was detected a few times. The chain links TRBV7-3 to TRBJ2-1; D is undetermined. The CDR3 extends over 14 amino acids. Trimming cost V 1 base and J 3 bases, with 7 bases left between them. In germline, CDR1 is SGHTA, CDR2 FQGTGA. The CDR3 reads CASSLIVDYNEQFF. The CDR3 bases are TGTGCCAGCAGCTTAATCGTGGACTACAATGAGCAGTTCTTC. Together with reference TRBV7-3 and TRBJ2-1, the CDR3 gives the full variable domain: GAGVSQTPSNKVTEKGKYVELRCDPISGHTALYWYRQSLGQGPEFLIYFQGTGAADDSGLPNDRFFAVRPEGSVSTLKIQRTERGDSAVYLCASSLIVDYNEQFFGPGTRLTVL.

A few counts support this clonotype. This rearrangement joins TRBV12-3 or TRBV12-4 to TRBJ1-4; a possible D gene is TRBD1 (5 bases). V was pared by 5 bases and J by 7 bases, with 8 bases between. This CDR3 has 12 residues. This CDR3 reads CASSPQGEKLFF. CDR3 DNA sequence: TGTGCCAGCAGTCCTCAGGGTGAAAAACTGTTTTTT.

At least ten counts were recorded for this clonotype. One junction end disagrees with the germline gene, perhaps due to a read error. The chain links TRBV6-5 to TRBJ2-5; tentatively, D is TRBD1 (5 bases). The V gene's germline CDR1 is MNHEY and CDR2 SVGAGI. This CDR3 is 16 amino acids long. As DNA, the CDR3 is TGTGCCAGCAGTTACGGGGCCGGCGGAATCCAAGAAACCCAGTACTTC. Its translation is CASSYGAGGIQETQYF.

This clonotype was recorded many times. The chain combines TRBV12-3 or TRBV12-4 with TRBJ1-1; the D gene is possibly TRBD1 (6 bases). The CDR3 has 12 amino acids. V was cut by 10 bases and J by 2 bases, with 11 bases left in between. The DNA for the CDR3 is TGTGCCATATTACAGGGTAACACTGAAGCTTTCTTT. This gives the protein CAILQGNTEAFF.

J is TRBJ2-2 and V is TRBV28; no reliable D call. The CDR3 has 13 amino acids. V gave up 3 bases and J gave up 5 bases, with 7 bases separating them. Germline V gene lookup returns CDR1 MDHEN and CDR2 SYDVKM. The chain's CDR3 is CASSFARTGELFF. The CDR3 nucleotides are TGTGCCAGCAGTTTTGCGCGGACCGGGGAGCTGTTTTTT.

This clonotype was counted at least ten times. The CDR3 sequence: CASSAGGGVTDTQYF. CDR3 coding DNA: TGTGCCAGCAGTGCCGGAGGCGGGGTCACAGATACGCAGTATTTT. V is TRBV6-1 and J is TRBJ2-3, with D possibly being TRBD2 (6 bases). Germline CDR1 is MNHNS and CDR2 is SASEGT. Trimming cost V 4 bases and J 2 bases, with 13 bases left between them. The CDR3 consists of 15 residues.

This clonotype was counted at least ten times. The chain links TRBV6-4 to TRBJ2-3; D may be TRBD1 (5 bases). CDR3 size: 13 residues. V shed 3 bases and J shed 2 bases, with 6 bases lying between them. The germline CDR1 and CDR2 sequences are MRHNA and SNTAGT. CDR3 nucleotides: TGTGCCAGCAGTGAACAGGCCACAGATACGCAGTATTTT. It translates to CASSEQATDTQYF.

This clonotype has only a few counts. The rearrangement uses TRBV2 and TRBJ2-3; D is unclear. Germline V CDR1 and CDR2: SNHLY, FYNNEI. Trimming left V 6 bases short and J 5 bases short, with 9 bases between. The CDR3 totals 12 residues. The CDR3 is CASRELGDTQYF. The CDR3 nucleotides are TGTGCCAGCAGGGAGCTAGGAGATACGCAGTATTTT.

This clonotype occurred many times. The chain recombines TRBV11-2 with TRBJ2-1, with 10 bases fitting TRBD2. Germline values: CDR1 SGHAT, CDR2 FQNNGV. The V gene end was trimmed by 0 bases and the J gene end by 4 bases; junction bases not matched to a gene: 3. CDR3 length equals 16 residues. The CDR3 DNA follows: TGTGCCAGCAGCTTAGATATGACTAGCGGGTACAATGAGCAGTTCTTC. Translation gives CASSLDMTSGYNEQFF.

The CDR3 DNA follows: TGCGCCAGCAGCCAAGCGGGAGGACAGGGAAACACCATATATTTT. Translating gives CASSQAGGQGNTIYF. This sequence joins TRBV4-1 and TRBJ1-3; possible D gene TRBD1, 6 bases. V was cut by 1 base and J by 4 bases, with 11 bases left in between. In germline, CDR1 is MGHRA, CDR2 YSYEKL. The CDR3 runs to 15 residues.

This clonotype was seen repeatedly, ten times or more. The chain combines TRBV7-9 with TRBJ2-7; 10 bases are shared with TRBD1. This CDR3 has 15 residues. With V trimmed by 4 bases and J by 2 bases, 5 bases remained unmatched. CDR1 SEHNR and CDR2 FQNEAQ come from the germline V gene (reference sequence). The CDR3 DNA is TGTGCCAGCAGCTCCGGACAGGGGGTGCCCTACGAGCAGTACTTC. Its translation: CASSSGQGVPYEQYF.

This clonotype was seen more than once but under ten times. This chain uses TRBV18 with TRBJ1-4, with TRBD1 matching 8 bases. The V and J ends lost 3 bases and 8 bases, in that order; junction bases with no gene match: 2. CDR3 length: 13 residues. Germline values: CDR1 KGHSH, CDR2 LQKENI. Here the CDR3 DNA reads TGTGCCAGCTCACCGGGACAGGTCGAAAAACTGTTTTTT. Translation: CASSPGQVEKLFF.

In its sample, this clonotype was seen many times. V gene TRBV7-8 combines with J gene TRBJ2-3; D is uncertain. V was cut by 5 bases and J by 1 base, with 13 bases left in between. The germline CDR1 and CDR2 sequences are SGHVS and FQNEAQ. The CDR3 loop spans 15 amino acids. The CDR3: CASSRREDGTDTQYF. The CDR3 coding sequence is TGTGCCAGCAGCAGGAGAGAAGACGGCACAGATACGCAGTATTTT.

This clonotype was seen repeatedly, ten times or more. The J gene is TRBJ2-3, the V gene TRBV20-1; a weak D match, TRBD2 (5 bases). The CDR3 runs 13 residues. The V gene lost 6 bases and the J gene lost 6 bases, with 16 bases spanning the gap. CDR1 is DFQATT, CDR2 SNEGSKA, per germline (reference sequence). The CDR3 bases are TGCAGTGCGCGCGCGGTGGGAGTTGATACGCAGTATTTT. Translated: CSARAVGVDTQYF.

This clonotype showed up many times. The CDR3 protein is CASSQGGLGRGTQYF. The CDR3 DNA is TGTGCCAGCAGCCAGGGCGGACTAGGCCGAGGGACCCAGTACTTC. This chain joins TRBV3-1 and TRBJ2-5, with 7 bases that match TRBD2. Losses at the gene ends were 3 bases for V and 7 bases for J; bases not matched to a gene: 11. This CDR3 contains 15 residues. Germline assignment: CDR1 LGHDT and CDR2 YNNKEL (reference sequence).